This TCR beta chain was identified in a study of T cell repertoires in cytomegalovirus infection. Study-wide points: Clonotypes of TCR beta that were HLA-C-restricted and CMV-specific dominated the ex vivo response.

At least ten counts were recorded for this clonotype. The antigen remains undetermined. One entry per CDR3 protein, called by TCRdb with MiXCR from the reads. The sample yields about 300,000 distinct CDR3 sequences, about 25% seen once. The junction had 4 bases not matched to a gene; V was cut back by 6 bases and J by 5 bases. CDR1 is SGHTA, CDR2 FQGNSA, per germline. The CDR3 runs 15 residues. This sequence originates from a human donor in good health (CMV status not recorded). Some clones in this sample may be carry-over from other donors' samples. Sequenced input: PBMCs. This chain joins TRBV7-2 and TRBJ2-1, with 13 bases lining up with TRBD2. CDR3 protein: CASRSGTSGNNEQFF. The CDR3 DNA is TGTGCCAGCAGATCCGGGACTAGCGGGAACAATGAGCAGTTCTTC.